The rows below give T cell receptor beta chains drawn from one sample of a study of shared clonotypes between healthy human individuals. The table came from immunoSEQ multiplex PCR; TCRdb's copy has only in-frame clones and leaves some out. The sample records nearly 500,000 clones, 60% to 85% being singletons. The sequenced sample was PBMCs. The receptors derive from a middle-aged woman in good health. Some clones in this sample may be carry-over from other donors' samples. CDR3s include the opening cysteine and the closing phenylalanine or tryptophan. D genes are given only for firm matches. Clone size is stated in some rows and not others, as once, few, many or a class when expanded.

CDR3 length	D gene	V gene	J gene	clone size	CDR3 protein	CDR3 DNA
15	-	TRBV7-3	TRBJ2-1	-	CASSSQGLPYNEQFF	TGTGCCAGCAGCTCCCAGGGGCTACCTTACAATGAGCAGTTCTTC
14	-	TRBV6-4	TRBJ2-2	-	CASSYNQAAGELFF	TGTGCCAGCAGCTATAACCAGGCCGCCGGGGAGCTGTTTTTT
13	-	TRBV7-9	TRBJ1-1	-	CASSNPGYTEAFF	TGTGCCAGCAGCAACCCAGGGTACACTGAAGCTTTCTTT
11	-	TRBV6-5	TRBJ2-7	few	CASSRADEQYF	TGTGCCAGCAGCCGGGCGGACGAGCAGTACTTC
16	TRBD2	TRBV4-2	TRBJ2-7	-	CASSQGILAGVNEQYF	TGTGCCAGCAGCCAAGGGATTCTAGCGGGAGTGAACGAGCAGTACTTC
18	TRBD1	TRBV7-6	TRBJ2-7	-	CASSLGITGTGGSYEQYF	TGTGCCAGCAGCTTAGGCATTACCGGGACAGGGGGCTCCTACGAGCAGTACTTC
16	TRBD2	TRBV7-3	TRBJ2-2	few	CASSLTGTSGTGELFF	TGTGCCAGCAGCCTTACCGGGACTAGCGGGACTGGGGAGCTGTTTTTT
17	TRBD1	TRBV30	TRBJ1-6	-	CAWTGTGGSRTNSPLHF	TGTGCCTGGACCGGGACAGGGGGATCTCGCACCAATTCACCCCTCCACTTT
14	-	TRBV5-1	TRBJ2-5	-	CASSLEGPGETQYF	TGCGCCAGCAGCTTGGAGGGGCCGGGAGAGACCCAGTACTTC
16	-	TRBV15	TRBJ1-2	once	CATSRVTGTFNYGYTF	TGTGCCACCAGCAGAGTAACAGGGACATTTAACTATGGCTACACCTTC
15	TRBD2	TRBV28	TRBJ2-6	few	CATRGGGAGANVLTF	TGTGCCACCCGGGGGGGAGGAGCTGGGGCCAACGTCCTGACTTTC
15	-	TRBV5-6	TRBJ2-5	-	CASSLGRTTEETQYF	TGTGCCAGCAGCTTGGGGAGGACTACAGAAGAGACCCAGTACTTC
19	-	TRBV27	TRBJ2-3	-	CASSSRGVGRGGGTDTQYF	TGTGCCAGCAGTTCAAGGGGTGTGGGGAGAGGAGGAGGCACAGATACGCAGTATTTT
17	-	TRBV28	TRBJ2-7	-	CASSTQRQVRVGDEQYF	TGTGCCAGCAGTACCCAAAGACAGGTTAGGGTGGGAGACGAGCAGTACTTC
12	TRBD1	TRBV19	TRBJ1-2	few	CASSQGARGYTF	TGTGCCAGTAGTCAGGGGGCGCGAGGCTACACCTTC
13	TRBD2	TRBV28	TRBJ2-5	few	CASMTGGVETQYF	TGTGCCAGCATGACGGGAGGGGTAGAGACCCAGTACTTC
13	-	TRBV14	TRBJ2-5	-	CASSRGGIETQYF	TGTGCCAGCAGCCGTGGGGGAATAGAGACCCAGTACTTC
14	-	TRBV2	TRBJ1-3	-	CASSVTNSGNTIYF	TGTGCCAGCAGTGTGACCAACTCTGGAAACACCATATATTTT
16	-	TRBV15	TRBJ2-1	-	CATSQTPRRTYNEQFF	TGTGCCACCAGCCAAACACCCCGACGGACCTACAATGAGCAGTTCTTC
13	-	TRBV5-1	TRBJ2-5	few	CASSYSGEETQYF	TGCGCCAGCAGCTATAGTGGTGAAGAGACCCAGTACTTC
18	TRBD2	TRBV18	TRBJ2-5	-	CASSPVRAGSLIQETQYF	TGTGCCAGCTCACCAGTTAGAGCGGGGAGCTTGATCCAAGAGACCCAGTACTTC
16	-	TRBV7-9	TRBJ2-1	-	CATYSGLPSSYNEQFF	TGTGCCACTTACTCAGGCTTACCGAGCTCCTACAATGAGCAGTTCTTC
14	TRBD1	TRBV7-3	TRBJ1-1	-	CASSLNRGGTEAFF	TGTGCCAGCAGCTTAAACAGGGGGGGTACTGAAGCTTTCTTT
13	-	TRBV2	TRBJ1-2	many	CASSEAIGYGYTF	TGTGCCAGCAGTGAAGCGATCGGCTATGGCTACACCTTC